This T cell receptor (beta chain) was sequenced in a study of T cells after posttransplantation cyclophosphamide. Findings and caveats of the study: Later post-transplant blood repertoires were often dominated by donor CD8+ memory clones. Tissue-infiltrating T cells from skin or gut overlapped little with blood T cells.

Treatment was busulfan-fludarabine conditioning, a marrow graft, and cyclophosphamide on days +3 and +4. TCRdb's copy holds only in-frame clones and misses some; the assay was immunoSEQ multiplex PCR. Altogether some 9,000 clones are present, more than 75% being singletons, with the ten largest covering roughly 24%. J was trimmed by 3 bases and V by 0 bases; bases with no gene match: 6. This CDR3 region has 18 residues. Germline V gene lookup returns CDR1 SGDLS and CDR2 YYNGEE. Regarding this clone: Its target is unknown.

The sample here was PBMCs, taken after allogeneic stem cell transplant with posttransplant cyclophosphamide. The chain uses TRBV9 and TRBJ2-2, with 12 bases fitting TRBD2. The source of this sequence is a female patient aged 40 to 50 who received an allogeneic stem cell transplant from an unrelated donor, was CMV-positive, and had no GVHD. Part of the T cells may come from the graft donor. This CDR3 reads CASSVESSGGVYTGELFF. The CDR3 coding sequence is TGTGCCAGCAGCGTAGAATCTAGCGGGGGGGTCTACACCGGGGAGCTGTTTTTT.